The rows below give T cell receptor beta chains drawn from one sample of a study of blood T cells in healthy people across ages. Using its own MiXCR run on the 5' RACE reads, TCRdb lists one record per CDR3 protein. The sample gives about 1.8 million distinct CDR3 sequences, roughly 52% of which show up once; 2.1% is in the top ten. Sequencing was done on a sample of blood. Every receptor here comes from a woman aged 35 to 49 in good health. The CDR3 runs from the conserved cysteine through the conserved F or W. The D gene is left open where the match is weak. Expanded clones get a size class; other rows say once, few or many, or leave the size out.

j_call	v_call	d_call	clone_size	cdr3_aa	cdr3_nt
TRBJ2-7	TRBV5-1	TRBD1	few	CASSLGPQDRGFSYEQYF	TGCGCCAGCAGCTTGGGCCCCCAGGACAGGGGGTTCTCCTACGAGCAGTACTTC
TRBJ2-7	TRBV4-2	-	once	CASSQEGGRSYNEQYF	TGTGCCAGCAGCCAAGAGGGCGGGCGCTCCTACAATGAGCAGTACTTC
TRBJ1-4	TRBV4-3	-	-	CASSQEMDSYNEKLFF	TGCGCCAGCAGCCAGGAGATGGACAGCTACAATGAAAAACTGTTTTTT
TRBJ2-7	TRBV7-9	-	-	CASSSPPRERDEQYF	TGTGCCAGCAGCTCGCCCCCCCGGGAGCGGGACGAGCAGTACTTC
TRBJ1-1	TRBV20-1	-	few	CSALSLLNTEAFF	TGCAGTGCCTTATCACTACTGAACACTGAAGCTTTCTTT
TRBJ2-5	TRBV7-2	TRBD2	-	CASTKTSWETQYF	TGTGCCAGCACAAAGACTAGCTGGGAGACCCAGTACTTC
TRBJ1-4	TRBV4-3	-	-	CASSQADVGIATNEKLFF	TGCGCCAGCAGCCAAGCTGACGTAGGAATTGCAACTAATGAAAAACTGTTTTTT
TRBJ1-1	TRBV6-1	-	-	CASSEKGVWDTEAFF	TGTGCCAGCAGTGAAAAAGGGGTTTGGGACACTGAAGCTTTCTTT
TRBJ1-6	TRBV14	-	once	CASSEGLVSPLHF	TGTGCCAGCAGCGAAGGGTTAGTTTCACCCCTCCACTTT
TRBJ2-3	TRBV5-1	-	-	CASSLEGGALYTQYF	TGCGCCAGCAGCTTGGAGGGGGGCGCTTTATATACGCAGTATTTT
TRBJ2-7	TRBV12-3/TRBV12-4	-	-	CASSFSFGEQYF	TGTGCCAGCAGTTTCAGTTTCGGCGAGCAGTACTTC
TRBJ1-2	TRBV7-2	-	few	CASSLGKEDYGYTF	TGTGCCAGCAGCCTGGGAAAGGAGGACTATGGCTACACCTTC
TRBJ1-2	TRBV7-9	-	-	CAWEEGDLGYTF	TGTGCATGGGAGGAGGGGGATCTTGGCTACACCTTC
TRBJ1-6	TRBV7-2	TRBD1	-	CASSLSGQGLPLHF	TGTGCCAGCAGCTTATCGGGACAGGGGCTCCCCCTCCACTTT
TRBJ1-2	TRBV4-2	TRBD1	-	CASSQDFTGGRYGYTF	TGTGCCAGCAGCCAAGATTTCACAGGGGGAAGGTATGGCTACACCTTC
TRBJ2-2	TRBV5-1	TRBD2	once	CASSPGLGPNTGELFF	TGCGCCAGCAGCCCCGGACTAGGACCGAACACCGGGGAGCTGTTTTTT
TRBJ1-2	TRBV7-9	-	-	CASSQVGREDGYTF	TGTGCCAGCAGCCAGGTGGGCAGGGAAGATGGCTACACCTTC
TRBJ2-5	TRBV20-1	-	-	CSARFGDQETQYF	TGCAGTGCTAGATTCGGCGACCAAGAGACCCAGTACTTC
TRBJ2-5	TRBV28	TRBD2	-	CASRERGGRETQYF	TGTGCCAGCAGAGAGCGGGGGGGTCGGGAGACCCAGTACTTC
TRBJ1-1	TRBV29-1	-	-	CSAEPGRNTEAFF	TGCAGCGCCGAGCCGGGCAGGAACACTGAAGCTTTCTTT
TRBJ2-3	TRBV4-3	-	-	CASSQDSFKTGSSTDTQYF	TGCGCCAGCAGCCAAGATAGTTTTAAGACAGGATCAAGCACAGATACGCAGTATTTT
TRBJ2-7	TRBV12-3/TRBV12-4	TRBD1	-	CASRRQGNEQYF	TGTGCCAGCAGGCGACAGGGGAACGAGCAGTACTTC
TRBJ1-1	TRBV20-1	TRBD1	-	CSGGQGAGTEAFF	TGCAGTGGGGGGCAGGGGGCTGGAACTGAAGCTTTCTTT
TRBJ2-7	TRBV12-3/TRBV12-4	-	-	CASSLAGVVPPGRSYEQYF	TGTGCCAGCAGTTTAGCGGGTGTCGTTCCACCCGGGAGATCCTACGAGCAGTACTTC
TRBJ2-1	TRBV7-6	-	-	CASSPRGGDEQFF	TGTGCCAGCAGCCCAAGGGGTGGCGATGAGCAGTTCTTC
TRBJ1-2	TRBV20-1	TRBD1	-	CSAPPPGQGLWGYTF	TGCAGTGCCCCTCCCCCGGGACAGGGCCTGTGGGGCTACACCTTC
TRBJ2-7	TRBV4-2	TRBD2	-	CASSPGLAGGPCEQYF	TGTGCCAGCAGCCCCGGACTAGCGGGGGGACCTTGCGAGCAGTACTTC
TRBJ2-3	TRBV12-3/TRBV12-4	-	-	CASSLASRGPDTQYF	TGTGCCAGCAGTTTAGCGAGTCGGGGCCCGGATACGCAGTATTTT
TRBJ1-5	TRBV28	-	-	CASTQEGSRQPQHF	TGTGCCAGCACGCAGGAGGGTAGCCGGCAGCCCCAGCATTTT
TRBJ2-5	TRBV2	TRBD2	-	CASSRSGDDPIETQYF	TGTGCCAGCAGTAGAAGCGGGGACGACCCCATAGAGACCCAGTACTTC
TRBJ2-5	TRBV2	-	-	CASSTGQRETQYF	TGTGCCAGCAGTACCGGGCAACGGGAGACCCAGTACTTC
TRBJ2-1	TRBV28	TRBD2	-	CASSFALAGIEQFF	TGTGCCAGCAGTTTCGCGCTAGCGGGGATAGAGCAGTTCTTC
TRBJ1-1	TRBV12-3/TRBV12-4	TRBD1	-	CASSSSGQANTEAFF	TGTGCCAGCAGTAGCTCGGGACAGGCGAACACTGAAGCTTTCTTT
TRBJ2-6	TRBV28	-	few	CASSLWKGKGPYSGANVLTF	TGTGCCAGCAGTTTATGGAAAGGGAAGGGGCCGTACTCTGGGGCCAACGTCCTGACTTTC
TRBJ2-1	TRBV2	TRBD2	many	CASRGTSGGNEQFF	TGTGCCAGCAGGGGGACTAGCGGGGGGAATGAGCAGTTCTTC